The sequence of this TCR beta chain was determined in a study of graft-versus-host responses after intestinal transplantation. Study observations and caveats: The study associated peak circulating GvH clone levels with early post-transplant HvG declines. GvH clones were identified in recipient marrow, with some first appearing in ileum or blood.

TCRdb's copy holds only in-frame clones and misses some; the assay was immunoSEQ multiplex PCR. The table shows around 130,000 clones, with 90% to 95% occurring only once. With regard to this clone: Its specificity is unknown.

The specimen comprised unstimulated CD4+ T cells sorted from spleen or lymph node cells, sampled before intestinal transplant. The source of this sequence is a human donor who received an intestinal transplant.

The CDR3, as DNA: TGTGCCAGCAGCTTAAATGTAGACGTAGACTATGGCTACACCTTC. As protein: CASSLNVDVDYGYTF. This chain joins TRBV11-2 and TRBJ1-2; D not certain. V shed 2 bases and J shed 3 bases, with 13 bases lying between them. This CDR3 spans 15 amino acids. Germline V gene lookup returns CDR1 SGHAT and CDR2 FQNNGV.